A selection of T cell receptor beta chains follows, all from one sample in a study of CD8+ T cells in alopecia areata. Only in-frame clones appear in the TCRdb table, and some are missing; sequencing was by immunoSEQ multiplex PCR. The sample includes roughly 250,000 clones, under 80% of them seen just once. The sample consisted of CD4+ T cells sorted from blood, taken at week 0. These receptors came from a human donor with alopecia areata. The CDR3 runs from the conserved cysteine through the conserved F or W. Fields, in order: J gene, D gene, clone size, V gene, CDR3 protein, CDR3 DNA. The D gene is left open where the match is weak. The listing skips clone size in some rows; elsewhere it reads once, few, many or a size class.

J gene: TRBJ2-5
D gene: NA
clone size: few
V gene: TRBV29-1
CDR3 protein: CSVVGGSGETQYF
CDR3 DNA: TGCAGCGTTGTAGGGGGTTCTGGAGAGACCCAGTACTTC

J gene: TRBJ2-2
D gene: TRBD2
clone size: NA
V gene: TRBV29-1
CDR3 protein: CSVAGGPNGELFF
CDR3 DNA: TGCAGCGTCGCGGGGGGGCCGAACGGGGAGCTGTTTTTT

J gene: TRBJ1-2
D gene: NA
clone size: NA
V gene: TRBV9
CDR3 protein: CASSVAGPPNGYTF
CDR3 DNA: TGTGCCAGCAGCGTAGCTGGGCCGCCAAACGGCTACACCTTC

J gene: TRBJ2-3
D gene: TRBD2
clone size: NA
V gene: TRBV6-5
CDR3 protein: CASSYAGGADTQYF
CDR3 DNA: TGTGCCAGCAGTTACGCGGGGGGCGCAGATACGCAGTATTTT

J gene: TRBJ1-1
D gene: NA
clone size: NA
V gene: TRBV30
CDR3 protein: CAWSVGVNTEAFF
CDR3 DNA: TGTGCCTGGAGTGTAGGCGTGAACACTGAAGCTTTCTTT

J gene: TRBJ1-6
D gene: NA
clone size: NA
V gene: TRBV10-3
CDR3 protein: CAITSGKKHNSPLHF
CDR3 DNA: TGTGCCATCACCTCCGGGAAAAAACATAATTCACCCCTCCACTTT

J gene: TRBJ2-5
D gene: NA
clone size: NA
V gene: TRBV5-1
CDR3 protein: CASSLSGKETQYF
CDR3 DNA: TGCGCCAGCAGCTTGTCTGGGAAAGAGACCCAGTACTTC

J gene: TRBJ2-1
D gene: TRBD1
clone size: NA
V gene: TRBV11-2
CDR3 protein: CASSPSGTGRVHEQFF
CDR3 DNA: TGTGCCAGCAGCCCCTCCGGGACAGGGAGAGTCCATGAGCAGTTCTTC

J gene: TRBJ2-3
D gene: NA
clone size: few
V gene: TRBV20-1
CDR3 protein: CSASTDTQYF
CDR3 DNA: TGCAGTGCTAGCACAGATACGCAGTATTTT

J gene: TRBJ1-1
D gene: NA
clone size: NA
V gene: TRBV5-6
CDR3 protein: CASSFTSAPSTEAFF
CDR3 DNA: TGTGCCAGCAGCTTTACGAGTGCCCCCAGCACTGAAGCTTTCTTT

J gene: TRBJ2-7
D gene: NA
clone size: NA
V gene: TRBV4-3
CDR3 protein: CASSQGAGPLYEQYF
CDR3 DNA: TGCGCCAGCAGCCAAGGGGCAGGGCCCCTCTACGAGCAGTACTTC

J gene: TRBJ2-3
D gene: NA
clone size: NA
V gene: TRBV25-1
CDR3 protein: CASSAPGGTDTQYF
CDR3 DNA: TGTGCCAGCAGTGCACCTGGAGGCACAGATACGCAGTATTTT

J gene: TRBJ2-2
D gene: NA
clone size: NA
V gene: TRBV9
CDR3 protein: CASSVDGELFF
CDR3 DNA: TGTGCCAGCAGCGTAGACGGGGAGCTGTTTTTT

J gene: TRBJ2-3
D gene: NA
clone size: many
V gene: TRBV5-6
CDR3 protein: CASSSGTVGTDTQYF
CDR3 DNA: TGTGCCAGCAGCTCGGGGACCGTTGGGACAGATACGCAGTATTTT

J gene: TRBJ1-2
D gene: NA
clone size: NA
V gene: TRBV2
CDR3 protein: CASSGGQRRDGYTF
CDR3 DNA: TGTGCCAGCAGTGGTGGCCAGAGGAGGGATGGCTACACCTTC

J gene: TRBJ2-6
D gene: NA
clone size: NA
V gene: TRBV19
CDR3 protein: CASSWAYGANVLTF
CDR3 DNA: TGTGCCAGTAGTTGGGCGTACGGGGCCAACGTCCTGACTTTC

J gene: TRBJ2-7
D gene: NA
clone size: NA
V gene: TRBV25-1
CDR3 protein: CASSEVSRASEQYF
CDR3 DNA: TGTGCCAGCAGTGAAGTTAGCAGGGCTAGCGAGCAGTACTTC

J gene: TRBJ1-3
D gene: NA
clone size: NA
V gene: TRBV18
CDR3 protein: CASSGTPAGNTIYF
CDR3 DNA: TGTGCCAGTTCCGGGACACCGGCTGGAAACACCATATATTTT

J gene: TRBJ2-7
D gene: NA
clone size: NA
V gene: TRBV5-1
CDR3 protein: CASSLAGQDYEQYF
CDR3 DNA: TGCGCCAGCAGCTTGGCTGGACAAGACTACGAGCAGTACTTC

J gene: TRBJ2-7
D gene: TRBD1
clone size: NA
V gene: TRBV29-1
CDR3 protein: CSVIRTGSYEQYF
CDR3 DNA: TGCAGCGTCATTCGGACAGGGTCCTACGAGCAGTACTTC

J gene: TRBJ1-2
D gene: NA
clone size: NA
V gene: TRBV30
CDR3 protein: CAWSVGRTSYGYTF
CDR3 DNA: TGTGCCTGGAGTGTAGGCAGAACCTCCTATGGCTACACCTTC

J gene: TRBJ2-5
D gene: NA
clone size: NA
V gene: TRBV14
CDR3 protein: CASSPRDFKETQYF
CDR3 DNA: TGTGCCAGCAGCCCGCGGGACTTCAAGGAGACCCAGTACTTC

J gene: TRBJ2-3
D gene: NA
clone size: few
V gene: TRBV11-2
CDR3 protein: CASSLRGSDTQYF
CDR3 DNA: TGTGCCAGCAGCTTAAGGGGTTCAGATACGCAGTATTTT

J gene: TRBJ1-2
D gene: NA
clone size: NA
V gene: TRBV9
CDR3 protein: CASSVASGYGYTF
CDR3 DNA: TGTGCCAGCAGCGTAGCTAGCGGGTATGGCTACACCTTC

J gene: TRBJ2-5
D gene: TRBD1
clone size: NA
V gene: TRBV7-2
CDR3 protein: CASSSGQGTGTQYF
CDR3 DNA: TGTGCCAGCAGCTCCGGACAGGGTACGGGGACCCAGTACTTC

J gene: TRBJ1-6
D gene: NA
clone size: NA
V gene: TRBV30
CDR3 protein: CAWRAGFNSPLHF
CDR3 DNA: TGTGCCTGGAGAGCAGGGTTCAATTCACCCCTCCACTTT

J gene: TRBJ2-4
D gene: NA
clone size: NA
V gene: TRBV11-2
CDR3 protein: CASRQIAKNIQYF
CDR3 DNA: TGTGCCAGCCGCCAGATAGCCAAAAACATTCAGTACTTC

J gene: TRBJ1-4
D gene: NA
clone size: NA
V gene: TRBV29-1
CDR3 protein: CSVATGREKLFF
CDR3 DNA: TGCAGCGTTGCGACAGGACGGGAAAAACTGTTTTTT

J gene: TRBJ1-1
D gene: TRBD1
clone size: NA
V gene: TRBV5-1
CDR3 protein: CASSPGQGNTEAFF
CDR3 DNA: TGCGCCAGCAGCCCCGGACAGGGGAACACTGAAGCTTTCTTT

J gene: TRBJ2-5
D gene: NA
clone size: NA
V gene: TRBV5-6
CDR3 protein: CASSGVPRETQYF
CDR3 DNA: TGTGCCAGCAGCGGTGTCCCAAGGGAGACCCAGTACTTC

J gene: TRBJ2-5
D gene: NA
clone size: NA
V gene: TRBV10-3
CDR3 protein: CAISEGRAARLETQYF
CDR3 DNA: TGTGCCATCAGTGAGGGTAGGGCCGCGCGTTTGGAGACCCAGTACTTC

J gene: TRBJ2-5
D gene: NA
clone size: few
V gene: TRBV2
CDR3 protein: CASSEGETQYF
CDR3 DNA: TGTGCCAGCAGTGAAGGCGAGACCCAGTACTTC

J gene: TRBJ2-5
D gene: NA
clone size: few
V gene: TRBV29-1
CDR3 protein: CSVQTSPETQYF
CDR3 DNA: TGCAGCGTTCAGACTAGTCCAGAGACCCAGTACTTC

J gene: TRBJ2-7
D gene: NA
clone size: NA
V gene: TRBV4-3
CDR3 protein: CASSQDRALAYEQYF
CDR3 DNA: TGCGCCAGCAGCCAAGACAGGGCACTTGCCTACGAGCAGTACTTC

J gene: TRBJ1-6
D gene: NA
clone size: once
V gene: TRBV30
CDR3 protein: CAWSVPPAEPLHF
CDR3 DNA: TGTGCCTGGAGTGTCCCACCCGCTGAACCCCTCCACTTT

J gene: TRBJ1-4
D gene: NA
clone size: NA
V gene: TRBV5-6
CDR3 protein: CASSYRDNEKLFF
CDR3 DNA: TGTGCCAGCAGCTACAGGGATAATGAAAAACTGTTTTTT

J gene: TRBJ2-1
D gene: TRBD1
clone size: few
V gene: TRBV29-1
CDR3 protein: CSVDRGWVQFF
CDR3 DNA: TGCAGCGTAGACAGGGGATGGGTGCAGTTCTTC

J gene: TRBJ2-2
D gene: NA
clone size: NA
V gene: TRBV5-6
CDR3 protein: CASSLGPTGELFF
CDR3 DNA: TGTGCCAGCAGCTTGGGGCCTACCGGGGAGCTGTTTTTT

J gene: TRBJ2-7
D gene: NA
clone size: once
V gene: TRBV5-1
CDR3 protein: CASRYGAGNEQYF
CDR3 DNA: TGCGCCAGCAGGTATGGGGCCGGTAACGAGCAGTACTTC

J gene: TRBJ1-1
D gene: TRBD1
clone size: NA
V gene: TRBV5-4
CDR3 protein: CASSLGVFNDRGNTEAFF
CDR3 DNA: TGTGCCAGCAGCTTAGGGGTCTTTAACGACAGGGGAAACACTGAAGCTTTCTTT